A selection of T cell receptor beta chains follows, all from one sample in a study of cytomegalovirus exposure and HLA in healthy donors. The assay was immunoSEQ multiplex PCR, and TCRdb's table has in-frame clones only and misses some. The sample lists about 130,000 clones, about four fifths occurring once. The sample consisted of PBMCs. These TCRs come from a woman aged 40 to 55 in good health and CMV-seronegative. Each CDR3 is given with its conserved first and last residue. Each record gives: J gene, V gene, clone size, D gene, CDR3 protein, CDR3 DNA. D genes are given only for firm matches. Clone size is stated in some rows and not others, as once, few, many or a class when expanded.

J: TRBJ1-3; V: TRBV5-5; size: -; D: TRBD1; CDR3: CASSRDRATLSGNTIYF; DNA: TGTGCCAGCAGCCGCGACAGGGCAACACTCTCTGGAAACACCATATATTTT
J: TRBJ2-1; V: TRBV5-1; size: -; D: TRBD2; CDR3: CASSLTSGRLEQFF; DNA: TGCGCCAGCAGCCTAACTAGCGGGAGACTTGAGCAGTTCTTC
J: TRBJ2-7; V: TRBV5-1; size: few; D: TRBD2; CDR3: CASSLLPAGTYEQYF; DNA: TGCGCCAGCAGCCTCCTCCCAGCGGGAACCTACGAGCAGTACTTC
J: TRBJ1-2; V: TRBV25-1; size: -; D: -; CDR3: CASSEGGYGYPF; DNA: TGTGCCAGCAGTGAAGGGGGCTATGGCTACCCCTTC
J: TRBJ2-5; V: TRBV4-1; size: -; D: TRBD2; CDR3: CASSQEWLAERQETQYF; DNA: TGCGCCAGCAGCCAAGAATGGCTAGCGGAGCGTCAAGAGACCCAGTACTTC
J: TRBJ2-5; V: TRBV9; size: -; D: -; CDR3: CASSVVGGTETQYF; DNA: TGTGCCAGCAGCGTAGTAGGAGGGACGGAGACCCAGTACTTC
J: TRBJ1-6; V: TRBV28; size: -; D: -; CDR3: CASSPTSSYNSPLHF; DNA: TGTGCCAGCAGTCCGACAAGCTCCTATAATTCACCCCTCCACTTT
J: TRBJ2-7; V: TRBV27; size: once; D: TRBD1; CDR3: CASSLFRRQGVDEQYF; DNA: TGTGCCAGCAGTCTATTTCGAAGACAGGGTGTCGACGAGCAGTACTTC
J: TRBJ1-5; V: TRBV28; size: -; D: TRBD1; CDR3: CASSQTGGGQPQHF; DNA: TGTGCCAGCAGCCAAACAGGGGGCGGTCAGCCCCAGCATTTT
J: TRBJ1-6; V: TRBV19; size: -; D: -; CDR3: CASSMGDDSPLHF; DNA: TGTGCCAGTAGTATGGGCGACGATTCACCCCTCCACTTT
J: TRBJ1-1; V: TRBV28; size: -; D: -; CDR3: CASSFQGGTEAFF; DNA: TGTGCCAGCAGTTTCCAGGGTGGCACTGAAGCTTTCTTT
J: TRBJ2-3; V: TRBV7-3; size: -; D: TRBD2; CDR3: CASSHGGGITDTQYF; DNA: TGTGCCAGCAGCCACGGCGGGGGAATCACAGATACGCAGTATTTT
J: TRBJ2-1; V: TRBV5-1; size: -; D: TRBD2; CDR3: CASSLVASGSYNEQFF; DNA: TGCGCCAGCAGCTTGGTGGCTAGCGGATCCTACAATGAGCAGTTCTTC
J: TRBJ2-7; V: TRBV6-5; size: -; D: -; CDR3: CASNGPGTYEQYF; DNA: TGTGCCAGCAACGGACCAGGGACCTACGAGCAGTACTTC
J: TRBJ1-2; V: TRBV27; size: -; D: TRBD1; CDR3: CASSWTGDNYGYTF; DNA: TGTGCCAGCAGTTGGACAGGGGATAACTATGGCTACACCTTC
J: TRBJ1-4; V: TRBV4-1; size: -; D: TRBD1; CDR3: CASGDRFNEKLFF; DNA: TGCGCCAGCGGGGACAGGTTTAATGAAAAACTGTTTTTT
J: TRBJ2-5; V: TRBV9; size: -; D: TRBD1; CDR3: CASSVQPDRAWETQYF; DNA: TGTGCCAGCAGCGTACAACCGGACAGGGCCTGGGAGACCCAGTACTTC
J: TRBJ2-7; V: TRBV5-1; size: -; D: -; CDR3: CASSLQGGHSYEQYF; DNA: TGCGCCAGCAGCTTGCAGGGGGGCCATTCCTACGAGCAGTACTTC
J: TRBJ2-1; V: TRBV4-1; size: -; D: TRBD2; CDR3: CASSPGTSGYNEQFF; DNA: TGCGCCAGCAGCCCCGGGACTAGCGGTTACAATGAGCAGTTCTTC
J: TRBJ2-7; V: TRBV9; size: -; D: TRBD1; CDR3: CASSGGTGDYEQYF; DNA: TGTGCCAGCAGCGGCGGGACAGGGGACTACGAGCAGTACTTC
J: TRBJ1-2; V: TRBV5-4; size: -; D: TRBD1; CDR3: CASSLGQGDYGYTF; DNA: TGTGCCAGCAGCTTGGGACAGGGAGACTATGGCTACACCTTC
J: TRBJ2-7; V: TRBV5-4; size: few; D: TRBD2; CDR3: CASSLGVGSGRSRTYEQYF; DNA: TGTGCCAGCAGCTTGGGAGTTGGTAGCGGGAGGAGTAGAACCTACGAGCAGTACTTC
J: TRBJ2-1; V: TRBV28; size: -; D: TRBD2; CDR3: CASGLGRTSGSYNEQFF; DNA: TGTGCCAGCGGCCTGGGTCGGACTAGCGGCTCCTACAATGAGCAGTTCTTC
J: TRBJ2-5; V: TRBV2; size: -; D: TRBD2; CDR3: CASSEMGGRETQYF; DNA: TGTGCCAGCAGTGAGATGGGGGGGAGGGAGACCCAGTACTTC
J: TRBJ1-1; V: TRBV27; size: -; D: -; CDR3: CASSLGGITEAFF; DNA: TGTGCCAGCAGTTTAGGGGGGATCACTGAAGCTTTCTTT
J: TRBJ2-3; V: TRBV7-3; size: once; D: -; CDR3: CASSQAGTSTDTQYF; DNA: TGTGCCAGCAGCCAGGCCGGGACTTCCACAGATACGCAGTATTTT
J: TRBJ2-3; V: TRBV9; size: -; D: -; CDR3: CASSVSGYTDTQYF; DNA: TGTGCCAGCAGCGTGAGCGGCTACACAGATACGCAGTATTTT
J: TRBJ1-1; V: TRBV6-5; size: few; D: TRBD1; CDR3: CASSYGDRDDTEAFF; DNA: TGTGCCAGCAGTTACGGGGACAGGGATGACACTGAAGCTTTCTTT
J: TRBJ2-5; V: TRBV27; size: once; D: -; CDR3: CASSLLSGGETQYF; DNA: TGTGCCAGCAGTTTATTATCGGGTGGGGAGACCCAGTACTTC
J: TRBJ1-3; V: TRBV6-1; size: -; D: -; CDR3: CASSPGHLSGNTIYF; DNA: TGTGCCAGCAGCCCGGGACACCTCTCTGGAAACACCATATATTTT
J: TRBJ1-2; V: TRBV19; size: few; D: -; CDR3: CASSQSRGNYGYTF; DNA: TGTGCCAGTAGCCAGTCACGGGGTAACTATGGCTACACCTTC
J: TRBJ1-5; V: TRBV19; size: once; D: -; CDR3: CASSSVRGSNQPQHF; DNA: TGTGCCAGTAGTTCCGTCCGGGGGAGCAATCAGCCCCAGCATTTT
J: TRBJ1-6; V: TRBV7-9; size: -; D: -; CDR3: CASSLQALYNSPLHF; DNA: TGTGCCAGCAGCTTGCAGGCCCTCTATAATTCACCCCTCCACTTT
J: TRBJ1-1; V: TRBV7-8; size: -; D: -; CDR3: CASRLTGNTEAFF; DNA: TGTGCCAGCAGATTGACAGGGAACACTGAAGCTTTCTTT
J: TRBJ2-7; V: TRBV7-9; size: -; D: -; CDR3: CASGSEQYF; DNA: TGTGCCAGCGGCAGCGAGCAGTACTTC
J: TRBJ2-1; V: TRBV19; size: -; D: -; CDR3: CASSIAMSSYNEQFF; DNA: TGTGCCAGTAGTATAGCCATGAGCTCCTACAATGAGCAGTTCTTC
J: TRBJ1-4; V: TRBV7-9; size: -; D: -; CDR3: CASTGDEKLFF; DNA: TGTGCCAGCACGGGGGATGAAAAACTGTTTTTT
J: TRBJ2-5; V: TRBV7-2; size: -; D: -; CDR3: CASSLGLDRQETQYF; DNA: TGTGCCAGCAGCTTAGGATTAGACAGACAAGAGACCCAGTACTTC
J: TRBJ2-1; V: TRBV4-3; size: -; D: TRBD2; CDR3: CASSRSGLTYNEQFF; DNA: TGCGCCAGCAGCCGCTCGGGACTAACCTACAATGAGCAGTTCTTC
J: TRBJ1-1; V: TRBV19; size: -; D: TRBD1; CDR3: CATGQGAYREAFF; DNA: TGTGCCACCGGACAGGGGGCATATCGTGAAGCTTTCTTT
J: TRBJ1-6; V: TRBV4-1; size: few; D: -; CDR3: CASSQGGRGNNSPLHF; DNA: TGCGCCAGCAGCCAAGGGGGAAGGGGGAATAATTCACCCCTCCACTTT
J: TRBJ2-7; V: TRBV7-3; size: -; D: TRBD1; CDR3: CASSSGTGPYEQYF; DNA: TGTGCCAGCAGTTCCGGGACAGGCCCCTACGAGCAGTACTTC
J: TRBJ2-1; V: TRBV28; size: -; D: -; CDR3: CASSWPIGQSSYNEQFF; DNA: TGTGCCAGCAGTTGGCCTATTGGACAAAGCTCCTACAATGAGCAGTTCTTC
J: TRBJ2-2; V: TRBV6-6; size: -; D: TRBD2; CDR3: CASSYVGTRRTGELFF; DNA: TGTGCCAGCAGTTATGTGGGGACTAGACGTACCGGGGAGCTGTTTTTT
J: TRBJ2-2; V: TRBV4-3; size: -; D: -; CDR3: CASSQGPKLNTGELFF; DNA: TGCGCCAGCAGCCAAGGTCCAAAACTAAACACCGGGGAGCTGTTTTTT
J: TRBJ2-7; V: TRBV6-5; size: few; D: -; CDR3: CASRSPKSGQYF; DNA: TGTGCCAGCCGCAGCCCCAAATCGGGGCAGTACTTC
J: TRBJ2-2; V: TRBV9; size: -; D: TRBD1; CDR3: CASSSDRVDTGELFF; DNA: TGTGCCAGCAGCTCGGACAGGGTGGACACCGGGGAGCTGTTTTTT
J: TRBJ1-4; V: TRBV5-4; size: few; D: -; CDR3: CASSQLGGNEKLFF; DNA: TGTGCCAGCTCGCAGCTTGGGGGCAATGAAAAACTGTTTTTT
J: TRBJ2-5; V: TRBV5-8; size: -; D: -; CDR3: CASSLTGQGISETQYF; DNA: TGTGCCAGCAGCTTGACGGGGCAGGGGATATCAGAGACCCAGTACTTC
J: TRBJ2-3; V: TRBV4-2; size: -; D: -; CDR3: CASSPIQGAAPDTQYF; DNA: TGTGCCAGCAGCCCGATACAGGGTGCGGCCCCAGATACGCAGTATTTT
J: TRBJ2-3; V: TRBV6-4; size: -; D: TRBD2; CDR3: CASSPTSGSTDTQYF; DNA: TGTGCCAGCAGTCCGACTAGCGGGAGCACAGATACGCAGTATTTT